The T cell receptor beta chain under discussion was sequenced for a study of blood T cell repertoires in COVID-19. Whole-study context: Samples came from the United States, Italy and Spain, spanning acute and convalescent COVID-19. T cells, B-cell-depleted T cells, or PBMCs supplied cDNA or gDNA.

Enrollment of patients from Seattle took place during active infection, with longitudinal follow-up. Under the authors' procedure: Reference gene primer amplification yielded estimated nucleated cell counts. Profiled with immunoSEQ multiplex PCR; TCRdb holds only in-frame clones, not every one. V and J calls and clone size are given by that table; D and trimming were obtained from the DNA. Counted here are a few hundred thousand clones, about 87% occurring once; the ten biggest clones make up roughly 12%. The CDR3 has 15 amino acids. V lost 7 bases to trimming and J lost 2 bases, with 15 bases between them. In germline, CDR1 is SNHLY, CDR2 FYNNEI.

The J gene is TRBJ1-5, the V gene TRBV2; perhaps TRBD1 as D (5 bases). This receptor was obtained from a woman aged 45-60 years with COVID-19, enrolled during active disease. Sequencing input: peripheral blood. Here the CDR3 DNA reads TGTGCCAGCACCCCGGCGGGGGGGGGCAATCAGCCCCAGCATTTT. Protein: CASTPAGGGNQPQHF.